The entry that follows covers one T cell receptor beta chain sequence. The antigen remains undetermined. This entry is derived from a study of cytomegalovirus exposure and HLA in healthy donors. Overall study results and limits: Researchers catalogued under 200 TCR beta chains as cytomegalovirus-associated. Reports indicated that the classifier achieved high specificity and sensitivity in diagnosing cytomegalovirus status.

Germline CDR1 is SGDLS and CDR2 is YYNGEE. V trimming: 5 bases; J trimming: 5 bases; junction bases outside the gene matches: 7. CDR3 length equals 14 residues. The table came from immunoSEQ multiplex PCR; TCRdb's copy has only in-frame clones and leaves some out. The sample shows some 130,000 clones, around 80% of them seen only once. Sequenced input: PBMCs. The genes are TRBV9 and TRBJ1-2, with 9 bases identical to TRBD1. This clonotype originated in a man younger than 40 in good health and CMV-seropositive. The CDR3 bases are TGTGCCAGCAGGGCACAGGGGGCTGGATATGGCTACACCTTC. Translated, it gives CASRAQGAGYGYTF.